This T cell receptor beta chain was captured in a study of blood T cell repertoires in COVID-19. Study-level background: Samples came from the United States, Italy and Spain, spanning acute and convalescent COVID-19.

CDR3 size: 15 residues. V trimming: 3 bases; J trimming: 3 bases; junction bases outside the gene matches: 4. Germline values: CDR1 ENHRY, CDR2 SYGVKD. Original analysis: Scientists estimated how many nucleated cells there were by amplifying reference gene primers. The protocol was immunoSEQ multiplex PCR, while the TCRdb copy is restricted to in-frame clones and leaves out a portion. V and J calls and clone size are copied from that table; D and trimming were computed from the DNA. The data contain approximately 140,000 clones, roughly 87% of them singletons. The material sequenced was peripheral blood. The TCR sequence derives from a woman aged 55-75 years with active or convalescent COVID-19. This chain uses TRBV10-3 with TRBJ2-3; TRBD1 matches 9 bases. For the CDR3, the DNA is TGTGCCATCAGTGACACAGGACAGGGGACAGATACGCAGTATTTT. This encodes CAISDTGQGTDTQYF.